The source of this TCR beta chain is a study of blood T cell repertoires in COVID-19. Overall study context: COVID-19 samples collected from the United States, Italy and Spain covered acute and convalescent phases. T cells, B-cell-depleted T cells, or PBMCs provided the cDNA or gDNA that served as material.

This table comes from immunoSEQ multiplex PCR, and its TCRdb copy is limited to in-frame clones, with some not included. There are 250,000 to 300,000 clones in the sample; about 89% occur only once, and 2% to 2.5% lies in the top ten. This receptor was obtained from a man aged 50-59 years with acute or convalescent COVID-19. Input material: peripheral blood.

The CDR3: CATKNPRGTDTQYF. In DNA, the CDR3 is TGTGCCACCAAGAACCCCCGCGGCACAGATACGCAGTATTTT. V and J are TRBV15 and TRBJ2-3; no clear D gene. The germline gives CDR1 LNHNV, CDR2 YYDKDF (reference sequence). V was pared by 7 bases and J by 1 base, with 12 bases between. The CDR3 sequence is 14 residues long.